The 12 T cell receptor beta chains below were found in one sample sequenced in a study of blood T cell repertoires in COVID-19 (dated by TCRdb to about 2020). To prepare the library, the immunoSEQ multiplex PCR assay was applied. TCRdb carries this immuneACCESS record with in-frame sequences only. Its versions omit some clonotypes, under half of them owing to an unresolved V gene in the studies checked, with the rest unexplained. This sample gives approximately 500,000 clones in total; roughly 88% of them show up just once. Together, the top ten hold about 3.2% of the sample. Input material: peripheral blood. The receptors come from a human donor in a cohort sampled during active COVID-19.

This clone showed up just a few times. This chain links TRBV15 with TRBJ2-7; TRBD2 agrees at 11 bases. CDR3 length equals 17 residues. The J segment lost 3 bases and the V segment lost 3 bases, leaving 10 bases of the junction unmatched. The V gene's germline CDR1 is LNHNV and CDR2 YYDKDF (reference sequence). The CDR3 DNA is TGTGCCACCAGCAGTGGAGATAGCGGGAGGGCCCACTACGAGCAGTACTTC. Its translation is CATSSGDSGRAHYEQYF.

The chain is built from TRBV6-2 or TRBV6-3 and TRBJ1-3; the D gene is possibly TRBD1 (5 bases). The CDR3 runs to 15 residues. In germline, CDR1 is MNHEY, CDR2 SVGEGT. The ends were cut back, 3 bases at V and 3 bases at J, with 12 bases in the middle. The CDR3 coding sequence is TGTGCCAGCAGTTATTTGCAGGGATTTGGAAACACCATATATTTT. Its protein is CASSYLQGFGNTIYF.

The chain has TRBV3-1 (or the pseudogene TRBV3-2) and TRBJ2-3; 8 bases agree with TRBD2. This CDR3 spans 15 amino acids. Germline V gene sequence: CDR1 LGHDT, CDR2 YNNKEL (reference sequence). Unmatched junction bases numbered 8, after V lost 8 bases and J lost 1 base. In nucleotides, the CDR3 is TGTGCCAGCCAAGGGCTAGCGGGTGGCACAGATACGCAGTATTTT. This codes for CASQGLAGGTDTQYF.

In DNA form, the CDR3 reads TGTGCCAGCATGACAGCGGGAGGGGCGAACACCGGGGAGCTGTTTTTT. Translated: CASMTAGGANTGELFF. This chain links TRBV7-3 with TRBJ2-2; 10 bases align to TRBD2. The germline V gene has CDR1 SGHTA and CDR2 FQGTGA. The CDR3 has 16 residues. V was clipped by 7 bases and J by 0 bases; unmatched bases: 5.

The rearrangement links TRBV30 to TRBJ1-1; weak D call: TRBD1 (6 bases). This CDR3 contains 14 residues. The germline V and J ends were trimmed by 2 bases and 6 bases, with 16 bases remaining between them. The germline V gene encodes CDR1 GTSNPN and CDR2 SVGIG (reference sequence). The CDR3 region is CAWSLTGIGAEAFF. The CDR3 DNA is TGTGCCTGGAGTCTGACAGGCATTGGGGCTGAAGCTTTCTTT. Combining the CDR3 with reference TRBV30 and TRBJ1-1 gives the whole variable domain SQTIHQWPATLVQPVGSPLSLECTVEGTSNPNLYWYRQAAGRGLQLLFYSVGIGQISSEVPQNLSASRPQDRQFILSSKKLLLSDSGFYLCAWSLTGIGAEAFFGQGTRLTVV.

V gene TRBV29-1 combines with J gene TRBJ1-1, with a tentative D call TRBD1 (5 bases). CDR3 length: 14 amino acids. V was pared by 3 bases and J by 7 bases, with 18 bases between. Per germline, CDR1 SQVTM and CDR2 ANQGSEA. The DNA of the CDR3 is TGCAGCGTTGAGGCGGGAGCGACAGCTAGTGAAGCTTTCTTT. Translating gives CSVEAGATASEAFF. The whole variable domain, filled in from reference TRBV29-1 and TRBJ1-1, reads SAVISQKPSRDICQRGTSLTIQCQVDSQVTMMFWYRQQPGQSLTLIATANQGSEATYESGFVIDKFPISRPNLTFSTLTVSNMSPEDSSIYLCSVEAGATASEAFFGQGTRLTVV.

CDR3 in DNA: TGTGCCAGCAGCTTAGTCCTCTACACCGGGGAGCTGTTTTTT. Protein product: CASSLVLYTGELFF. The chain couples TRBV7-2 to TRBJ2-2; no clear D gene. The CDR3 loop spans 14 amino acids. From germline, CDR1 is SGHTA and CDR2 FQGNSA. The V end was cut by 1 base, the J end by 3 bases, with 6 bases between.

This clone was seen repeatedly, ten times or more. This rearrangement joins TRBV11-2 to TRBJ1-3; 7 nucleotides match TRBD1. V was pared by 5 bases and J by 0 bases, with 10 bases of the junction left unmatched. This CDR3 spans 17 amino acids. Germline assignment: CDR1 SGHAT and CDR2 FQNNGV. The DNA for the CDR3 is TGTGCCAGCAGCCGCCCGGGACAGATTGCCTCTGGAAACACCATATATTTT. Translation: CASSRPGQIASGNTIYF. The full variable domain, completed using reference TRBV11-2 and TRBJ1-3, is EAGVAQSPRYKIIEKRQSVAFWCNPISGHATLYWYQQILGQGPKLLIQFQNNGVVDDSQLPKDRFSAERLKGVDSTLKIQPAKLEDSAVYLCASSRPGQIASGNTIYFGEGSWLTVV.

The chain links TRBV25-1 to TRBJ2-4; 8 nucleotides match TRBD2. The ends lost 6 bases at V and 8 bases at J; junction bases unmatched: 6. This CDR3 region has 13 residues. Looked up from germline, CDR1 is MGHDK and CDR2 is SYGVNS. The CDR3 reads CASSPGGGYIQYF. CDR3 DNA: TGTGCCAGCAGCCCAGGCGGGGGGTACATTCAGTACTTC.

The chain combines TRBV7-2 with TRBJ2-1, with 7 bases that match TRBD2. The junction had 7 bases not matched to a gene; V was cut back by 3 bases and J by 5 bases. The CDR3 loop spans 15 amino acids. The germline V gene has CDR1 SGHTA and CDR2 FQGNSA. The CDR3 nucleotides read TGTGCCAGCAGCTTTGCGGGAGAAACGAACAATGAGCAGTTCTTC. Protein sequence: CASSFAGETNNEQFF.

The chain employs TRBV7-2 and TRBJ2-5, with 9 bases fitting TRBD1. This CDR3 contains 15 residues. The V gene's germline CDR1 is SGHTA and CDR2 FQGNSA. Trimming took 3 bases from V and 5 from J; bases not matched to a gene: 7. In DNA, the CDR3 is TGTGCCAGCAGCTTCCTACAGGGGGCGGGGGAGACCCAGTACTTC. The encoded protein is CASSFLQGAGETQYF.

This chain joins TRBV30 and TRBJ1-2; weak D call: TRBD1 (5 bases). Per the germline V gene, CDR1 is GTSNPN and CDR2 is SVGIG (reference sequence). This CDR3 region has 13 residues. The V and J ends lost 4 bases and 4 bases respectively, with 13 bases between them. The chain's CDR3 is CAWNPDTRYGYTF. CDR3 bases: TGTGCCTGGAATCCGGACACCCGCTATGGCTACACCTTC.